The sample holds one count of the clone carrying this TCR beta chain. Followed over time, Seattle patients had been enrolled while infection was active. The data derive from a study of blood T cell repertoires in COVID-19. About the research overall: Nucleic acid was either cDNA or gDNA, and it came from T cells, B-cell-depleted T cells, or PBMCs.

Under the authors' procedure: Reference gene primer amplification yielded estimated nucleated cell counts. Profiling relied on immunoSEQ multiplex PCR, and the TCRdb table lists in-frame clones only, not all of them. V, J and clone size are those of that table, while D and trimming were read from the DNA. The table lists about 370,000 clones, over 75% of them singletons. J was trimmed by 3 bases and V by 7 bases; bases with no gene match: 6. Germline V gene lookup returns CDR1 MNHEY and CDR2 SMNVEV (reference sequence). The CDR3 length is 14 residues. The sequenced sample consisted of peripheral blood. The TCR sequence derives from a woman aged 25 to 39 with COVID-19, enrolled during active disease. The chain links TRBV27 to TRBJ2-7; 10 bases match TRBD2. The CDR3 region is CASTPLAGRYEQYF. In nucleotides, the CDR3 is TGTGCCAGCACTCCACTAGCGGGACGCTACGAGCAGTACTTC.